Shown below are 29 T cell receptor beta chains from a single sample sequenced in a study of cytomegalovirus exposure and HLA in healthy donors (dated by TCRdb to 2016 to 2017). Library generation was performed with the immunoSEQ multiplex PCR assay. For the multiplex PCR, a mixture combining 60 forward primers for TCR Vbeta segments and 13 reverse primers for TCR Jbeta segments was used. Imported from immuneACCESS, the table was reduced by TCRdb to in-frame sequences with V and J called. These copies leave out some clones; in studies compared against another copy, an unresolved V gene accounts for under half, and the cause of the remainder is not known. The sample table holds 170,000 or so clones, of which 84% were seen once. The ten largest clones take up 5% to 7.5% of the sample. Input material: PBMCs. The source of these receptors is a man in his fifties or sixties in good health and CMV-seropositive.

The V gene is TRBV7-2, the J gene TRBJ2-7; TRBD2 matches 8 bases. CDR1 and CDR2 (germline): SGHTA, FQGNSA. The V segment lost 5 bases and the J segment 6 bases; nucleotides outside the gene matches: 6. The CDR3 totals 13 residues. CDR3 amino acids: CASSRRLASEQYF. The CDR3 DNA is TGTGCCAGCAGCCGCCGACTAGCGAGCGAGCAGTACTTC. Looking up the rest from reference TRBV7-2 and TRBJ2-7 gives the full variable domain: GAGVSQSPSNKVTEKGKDVELRCDPISGHTALYWYRQSLGQGLEFLIYFQGNSAPDKSGLPSDRFSAERTGGSVSTLTIQRTQQEDSAVYLCASSRRLASEQYFGPGTRLTVT.

The sample holds one count of this clone. This chain connects TRBV7-2 to TRBJ2-1; the match to TRBD2 covers 7 bases. Germline V gene lookup returns CDR1 SGHTA and CDR2 FQGNSA. V was clipped by 6 bases and J by 9 bases; unmatched bases: 14. The CDR3 is 15 residues long. CDR3 sequence: CASSLLGEGMTEQFF. CDR3 sequence (DNA): TGTGCCAGCAGTCTACTGGGGGAGGGCATGACTGAGCAGTTCTTC.

The chain is built from TRBV6-6 and TRBJ2-3, with TRBD1 matching over 8 bases. Looked up from germline, CDR1 is MNHNY and CDR2 is SVGAGI (reference sequence). The V segment lost 0 bases and the J segment 1 base; nucleotides outside the gene matches: 3. The CDR3 spans 16 residues. The CDR3 reads CASSYSGQGRTDTQYF. In nucleotides, the CDR3 is TGTGCCAGCAGTTACTCAGGACAGGGCCGCACAGATACGCAGTATTTT.

The CDR3 DNA reads TGTGCCAGCAGCTCGAAGGCGGGAGGGCCGAACGGGGAGCTGTTTTTT. It translates to CASSSKAGGPNGELFF. The chain recombines TRBV5-4 with TRBJ2-2, with 9 bases identical to TRBD2. V was clipped by 3 bases and J by 7 bases; unmatched bases: 10. This CDR3 region has 16 residues. Germline V lookup: CDR1 SGHNT, CDR2 YYREEE (reference sequence).

This clone was seen just once. The chain joins TRBV18 to TRBJ1-4; D gene unclear. The CDR3 spans 16 residues. Germline V gene sequence: CDR1 KGHSH, CDR2 LQKENI. Trimming removed 4 bases at V and 2 bases at J, with 14 bases between. This chain's CDR3 is CASSRAQLATNEKLFF. DNA of the CDR3: TGTGCCAGCTCACGGGCGCAATTGGCCACTAATGAAAAACTGTTTTTT.

The chain recombines TRBV4-1 with TRBJ1-5; D uncertain. V was cut by 4 bases and J by 7 bases, with 14 bases left in between. The CDR3 length is 14 residues. CDR1 and CDR2 (germline): MGHRA, YSYEKL. The CDR3 DNA is TGCGCCAGCAGCCCCTTCGGGGTTGGGCAGCCCCAGCATTTT. Its protein is CASSPFGVGQPQHF.

V is TRBV19 and J is TRBJ2-4; 8 bases are a match to TRBD2. There are 14 residues in the CDR3. CDR1 LNHDA and CDR2 SQIVND come from the germline V gene (reference sequence). With 5 bases clipped from V and 5 bases from J, the junction kept 5 bases outside the gene matches. CDR3 region: CASSGGLAENIQYF. The CDR3 DNA reads TGTGCCAGTAGTGGCGGACTAGCTGAAAACATTCAGTACTTC.

The rearrangement joins TRBV7-9 to TRBJ2-2; 7 bases match TRBD1. The junction had 8 bases not matched to a gene; V was cut back by 6 bases and J by 4 bases. This CDR3 is 15 amino acids long. Germline-derived CDR1 and CDR2 are SEHNR and FQNEAQ (reference sequence). CDR3 loop: CASSLTGFGTGELFF. The DNA for the CDR3 is TGTGCCAGCAGTCTGACAGGGTTCGGCACCGGGGAGCTGTTTTTT.

This chain uses TRBV6-1 with TRBJ2-7; a weak D match, TRBD2 (5 bases). From germline, CDR1 is MNHNS and CDR2 SASEGT. V was cut by 4 bases and J by 0 bases, with 7 bases left in between. The CDR3 runs to 13 residues. The CDR3 spells CASSGETSYEQYF. The CDR3 region has the DNA TGTGCCAGCAGTGGGGAGACCTCCTACGAGCAGTACTTC.

A single count supports this clone. This chain joins TRBV7-6 and TRBJ2-5; tentatively, D is TRBD2 (7 bases). Germline V CDR1 and CDR2: SGHVS, FNYEAQ. V dropped 1 base and J dropped 5 bases, with 23 bases sitting between them. The CDR3 has 18 residues. The CDR3 loop reads CASSLGTGPRGGGETQYF. The CDR3 nucleotides read TGTGCCAGCAGCTTAGGAACGGGCCCCAGGGGCGGGGGCGAGACCCAGTACTTC.

The chain combines TRBV9 with TRBJ2-3; tentative D call: TRBD1 (5 bases). Germline-derived CDR1 and CDR2 are SGDLS and YYNGEE. This CDR3 contains 14 residues. Trimming took 7 bases from V and 0 from J, leaving 12 bases between them. In DNA form, the CDR3 reads TGTGCCAGCGGATCAAGGGGCAGCACAGATACGCAGTATTTT. Its translation is CASGSRGSTDTQYF.

The V gene is TRBV11-3, the J gene TRBJ2-1, with TRBD2 identical over 9 bases. CDR1 is SGHNT and CDR2 is YENEEA in the germline V gene. The CDR3 runs 15 residues. Trimming took 5 bases from V and 4 from J; bases not matched to a gene: 6. The CDR3 region is CASSMPSGMYNEQFF. CDR3 in DNA: TGTGCCAGCAGCATGCCTAGCGGGATGTACAATGAGCAGTTCTTC. Supplemented by reference TRBV11-3 and TRBJ2-1, the full variable domain reads EAGVVQSPRYKIIEKKQPVAFWCNPISGHNTLYWYLQNLGQGPELLIRYENEEAVDDSQLPKDRFSAERLKGVDSTLKIQPAELGDSAVYLCASSMPSGMYNEQFFGPGTRLTVL.

This rearrangement joins TRBV7-8 to TRBJ2-7, with TRBD1 matching 9 bases. This CDR3 region has 13 residues. Per germline, CDR1 SGHVS and CDR2 FQNEAQ. The V segment lost 4 bases and the J segment 3 bases; nucleotides outside the gene matches: 1. The CDR3 region is CASSWDRDYEQYF. The CDR3 nucleotides are TGTGCCAGCAGCTGGGACAGGGACTACGAGCAGTACTTC.

This chain connects TRBV19 to TRBJ1-1; D gene uncertain. Germline-derived CDR1 and CDR2 are LNHDA and SQIVND (reference sequence). Trimming took off 3 bases at V and 7 bases at J, with 12 bases between the two ends. This CDR3 is built from 13 residues. CDR3 sequence: CASSIPGPFEAFF. The CDR3 region has the DNA TGTGCCAGTAGTATTCCGGGTCCGTTTGAAGCTTTCTTT.

This clone was counted many times. This chain connects TRBV29-1 to TRBJ2-3; the match to TRBD2 covers 14 bases. V dropped 6 bases and J dropped 0; count of bases not matched to a gene: 2. CDR3 length: 15 residues. Germline CDR1 and CDR2: SQVTM and ANQGSEA. CDR3 DNA: TGCAGCGTGACTAGCGGGAGGGTTAGCACAGATACGCAGTATTTT. This gives the protein CSVTSGRVSTDTQYF.

The chain recombines TRBV5-6 with TRBJ1-1; 8 nucleotides line up with TRBD1. Germline CDR1 SGHDT, CDR2 YYEEEE. CDR3 size: 18 residues. With 0 bases clipped from V and 7 bases from J, the junction kept 17 bases outside the gene matches. The CDR3 DNA is TGTGCCAGCAGCTTGGATACTCTGGGAGACAGGGGCCGACTTGAAGCTTTCTTT. Protein: CASSLDTLGDRGRLEAFF.

This sequence joins TRBV5-1 and TRBJ1-4; maybe TRBD1 (5 bases). The V and J ends lost 0 bases and 7 bases respectively, with 10 bases between them. The CDR3 extends over 14 amino acids. Germline CDR1 reads SGHRS; CDR2 reads YFSETQ. CDR3 amino acids: CASSLGQGGEKLFF. The CDR3 DNA is TGCGCCAGCAGCTTGGGGCAGGGAGGTGAAAAACTGTTTTTT.

This clone has only a few counts. The chain carries TRBV27 and TRBJ1-4; weak D call: TRBD1 (6 bases). Trimming shortened V by 4 bases and J by 8 bases, and 17 bases separated the two germline ends. Per the germline V gene, CDR1 is MNHEY and CDR2 is SMNVEV (reference sequence). There are 15 residues in the CDR3. CDR3: CASSSYRDLREKLFF. Here the CDR3 DNA reads TGTGCCAGCAGTTCCTACAGGGACCTAAGGGAAAAACTGTTTTTT.

The V call is TRBV2, the J call TRBJ2-1, with 8 positions matching TRBD2. The CDR3 has 17 amino acids. CDR1 and CDR2 from the germline V gene are SNHLY and FYNNEI. V was pared by 6 bases and J by 4 bases, with 14 bases of the junction left unmatched. The chain's CDR3 is CASRESAGGPGYNEQFF. DNA of the CDR3: TGTGCCAGCAGAGAGAGCGCGGGGGGCCCGGGGTACAATGAGCAGTTCTTC.

The chain uses TRBV14 and TRBJ1-4, with D perhaps matching TRBD1 (5 bases). Germline assignment: CDR1 SGHDN and CDR2 FVKESK. The CDR3 extends over 19 amino acids. V was pared by 3 bases and J by 5 bases, with 25 bases between. The CDR3 region is CASSHSGRDSKVENEKLFF. For the CDR3, the DNA is TGTGCCAGCAGCCATTCTGGCAGGGACTCTAAGGTAGAAAATGAAAAACTGTTTTTT.

This chain links TRBV6-1 with TRBJ2-1, with D maybe TRBD2 (5 bases). V lost 3 bases and J lost 3, with 12 bases in between. The CDR3 extends over 15 amino acids. The germline V gene encodes CDR1 MNHNS and CDR2 SASEGT. CDR3 nucleotides: TGTGCCAGCAGTGACCGGACTGGGCGCTACAATGAGCAGTTCTTC. Its protein product is CASSDRTGRYNEQFF.

The J gene is TRBJ2-2, the V gene TRBV6-5, with D perhaps TRBD1 (6 bases). CDR3 length: 12 amino acids. V gave up 6 bases and J gave up 8 bases, with 10 bases separating them. The germline V gene has CDR1 MNHEY and CDR2 SVGAGI. CDR3 amino acids: CASRTGTGELFF. CDR3 DNA: TGTGCCAGCAGAACAGGGACGGGGGAGCTGTTTTTT.

The chain recombines TRBV5-1 with TRBJ1-2; TRBD1 agrees at 7 bases. With V trimmed by 0 bases and J by 6 bases, 5 bases remained unmatched. The CDR3 extends over 14 amino acids. Per germline, CDR1 SGHRS and CDR2 YFSETQ. CDR3 protein: CASSLEQTGNGYTF. The CDR3 DNA reads TGCGCCAGCAGCTTGGAACAGACAGGGAATGGCTACACCTTC.

The V call is TRBV4-1, the J call TRBJ1-2; TRBD1 agrees at 7 bases. The J segment lost 3 bases and the V segment lost 1 base, leaving 5 bases of the junction unmatched. Germline-derived CDR1 and CDR2 are MGHRA and YSYEKL. The CDR3 has 15 residues. CDR3 sequence: CASSQGGRGHYGYTF. The CDR3 DNA sequence: TGCGCCAGCAGCCAAGGGGGAAGGGGGCACTATGGCTACACCTTC.

V usage is TRBV9 and J usage is TRBJ2-1, with 11 positions matching TRBD2. After removal of 4 bases from V and 9 bases from J, the junction contained 6 bases not matched to a gene. The CDR3 consists of 14 residues. Germline V gives CDR1 SGDLS, CDR2 YYNGEE. CDR3 in amino acids: CASSPGLAGGEQFF. The CDR3 nucleotides read TGTGCCAGCAGCCCAGGACTAGCGGGCGGTGAGCAGTTCTTC.

The chain has TRBV7-9 and TRBJ2-1; TRBD2 matches 11 bases. This CDR3 has 17 residues. The V and J ends lost 5 bases and 4 bases, in that order; junction bases with no gene match: 10. Germline values: CDR1 SEHNR, CDR2 FQNEAQ (reference sequence). Here the CDR3 reads CASSQSQLAGEYNEQFF. The CDR3, as DNA: TGTGCCAGCAGCCAAAGCCAACTAGCGGGAGAGTACAATGAGCAGTTCTTC. The full variable domain, its missing parts supplied by reference TRBV7-9 and TRBJ2-1, is DTGVSQNPRHKITKRGQNVTFRCDPISEHNRLYWYRQTLGQGPEFLTYFQNEAQLEKSRLLSDRFSAERPKGSFSTLEIQRTEQGDSAMYLCASSQSQLAGEYNEQFFGPGTRLTVL.

The rearrangement joins TRBV12-5 to TRBJ2-1, with a possible D match to TRBD1 (6 bases). The CDR3 runs to 14 residues. Germline CDR1 and CDR2: LGHNT and FRNRAP. The V gene lost 4 bases and the J gene lost 7 bases, with 14 bases spanning the gap. The chain's CDR3 is CASGSGQLVNEQFF. For the CDR3, the DNA is TGTGCTAGTGGTTCCGGACAGTTGGTTAATGAGCAGTTCTTC.

V gene TRBV6-4 combines with J gene TRBJ2-2, with a possible D match to TRBD2 (6 bases). The CDR3 is 16 amino acids. V lost 7 bases and J lost 0, with 15 bases in between. CDR1 is MRHNA and CDR2 is SNTAGT in the germline V gene. Written as DNA, the CDR3 is TGTGCCAGCAAAAGAGGAGGAGGGGCGAACACCGGGGAGCTGTTTTTT. Encoded protein: CASKRGGGANTGELFF.

This rearrangement joins TRBV11-1 to TRBJ2-7, with 9 bases aligning to TRBD1. Germline assignment: CDR1 SGHAT and CDR2 FQDESV (reference sequence). Trimming at V came to 4 bases and at J to 4 bases, leaving 8 bases not matched to a gene. This CDR3 is built from 15 residues. CDR3 sequence (DNA): TGTGCCAGCAGCTATTCTACAGGGGGCGGGTACGAGCAGTACGTC. Translation: CASSYSTGGGYEQYV.